This T cell receptor beta chain emerged from a study of cytomegalovirus exposure and HLA in healthy donors. Study results and limitations: Analyzed later, association rates of TCRs varied across HLA loci, with DRB1 most and HLA-C fewest.

The CDR3 covers 14 residues. Germline trimming cut 5 bases from V and 7 bases from J; bases unmatched to any gene: 6. Germline-derived CDR1 and CDR2 are SEHNR and FQNEAQ (reference sequence). Worth noting for this clone: The antigen is not known.

Researchers ran the PCR with 60 Vbeta and 13 Jbeta primers. Assay used: immunoSEQ multiplex PCR; TCRdb lists only in-frame clones, some missing. The sample comprises more than 150,000 clones, roughly 72% of which are singletons, and 1.5% to 1.8% rests with the top ten. The sequence came from a man aged 35 to 55 in good health and CMV-seronegative. The sequenced sample consisted of PBMCs. This rearrangement joins TRBV7-9 to TRBJ2-2; the match to TRBD1 covers 8 bases. The CDR3 DNA sequence: TGTGCCAGCAGCGGACAGGGTCGAGTCGGGGAGCTGTTTTTT. Protein: CASSGQGRVGELFF.